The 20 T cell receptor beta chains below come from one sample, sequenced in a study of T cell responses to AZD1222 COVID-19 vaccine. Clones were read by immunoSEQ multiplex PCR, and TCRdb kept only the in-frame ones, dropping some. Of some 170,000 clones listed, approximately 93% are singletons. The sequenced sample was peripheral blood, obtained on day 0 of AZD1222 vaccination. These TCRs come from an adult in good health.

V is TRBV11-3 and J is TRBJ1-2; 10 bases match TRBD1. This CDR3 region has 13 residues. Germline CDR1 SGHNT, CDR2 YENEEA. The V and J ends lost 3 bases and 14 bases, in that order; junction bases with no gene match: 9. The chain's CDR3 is CASSFLRGTGETF. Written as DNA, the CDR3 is TGTGCCAGCAGCTTCTTACGGGGGACAGGGGAAACCTTC.

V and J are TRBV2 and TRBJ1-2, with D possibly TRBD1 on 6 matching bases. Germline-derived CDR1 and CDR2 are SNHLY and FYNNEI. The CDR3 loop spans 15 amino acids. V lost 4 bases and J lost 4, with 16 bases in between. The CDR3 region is CASSVALGGGYGYTF. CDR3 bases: TGTGCCAGCAGTGTCGCCCTTGGAGGGGGCTATGGCTACACCTTC. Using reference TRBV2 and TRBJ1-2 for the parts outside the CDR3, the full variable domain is EPEVTQTPSHQVTQMGQEVILRCVPISNHLYFYWYRQILGQKVEFLVSFYNNEISEKSEIFDDQFSVERPDGSNFTLKIRSTKLEDSAMYFCASSVALGGGYGYTFGSGTRLTVV.

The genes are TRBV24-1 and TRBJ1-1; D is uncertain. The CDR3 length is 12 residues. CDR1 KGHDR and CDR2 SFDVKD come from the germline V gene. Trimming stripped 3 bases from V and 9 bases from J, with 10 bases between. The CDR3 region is CATSDSQGKAFF. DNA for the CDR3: TGTGCCACCAGTGATAGTCAAGGGAAAGCTTTCTTT.

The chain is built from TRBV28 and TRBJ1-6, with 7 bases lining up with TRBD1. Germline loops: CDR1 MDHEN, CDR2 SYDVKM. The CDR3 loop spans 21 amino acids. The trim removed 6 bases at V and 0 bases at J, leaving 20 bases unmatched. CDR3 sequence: CASSNRHRDSFLSSYNSPLHF. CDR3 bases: TGTGCCAGCAGCAACCGCCACCGGGACAGTTTTTTGAGCTCCTATAATTCACCCCTCCACTTT.

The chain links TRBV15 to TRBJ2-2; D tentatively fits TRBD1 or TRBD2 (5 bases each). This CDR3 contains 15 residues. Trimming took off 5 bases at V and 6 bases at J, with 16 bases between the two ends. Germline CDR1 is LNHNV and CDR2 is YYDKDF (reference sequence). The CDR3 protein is CATSRDRHAAGELFF. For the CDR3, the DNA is TGTGCCACCAGCCGGGACCGACATGCCGCCGGGGAGCTGTTTTTT.

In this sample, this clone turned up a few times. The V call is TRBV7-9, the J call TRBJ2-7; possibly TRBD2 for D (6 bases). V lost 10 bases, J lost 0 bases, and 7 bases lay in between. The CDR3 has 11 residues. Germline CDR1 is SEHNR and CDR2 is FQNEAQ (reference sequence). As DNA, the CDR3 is TGTGCCACTAGCGACTCCTACGAGCAGTACTTC. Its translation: CATSDSYEQYF. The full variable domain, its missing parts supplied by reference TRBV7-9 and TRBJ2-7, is DTGVSQNPRHKITKRGQNVTFRCDPISEHNRLYWYRQTLGQGPEFLTYFQNEAQLEKSRLLSDRFSAERPKGSFSTLEIQRTEQGDSAMYLCATSDSYEQYFGPGTRLTVT.

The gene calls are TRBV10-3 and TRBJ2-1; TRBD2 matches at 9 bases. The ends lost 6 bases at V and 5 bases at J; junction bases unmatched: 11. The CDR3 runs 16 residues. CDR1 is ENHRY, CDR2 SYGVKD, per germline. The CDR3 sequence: CAISLATSGSNNEQFF. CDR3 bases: TGTGCCATCAGCCTCGCCACTAGCGGGTCCAACAATGAGCAGTTCTTC.

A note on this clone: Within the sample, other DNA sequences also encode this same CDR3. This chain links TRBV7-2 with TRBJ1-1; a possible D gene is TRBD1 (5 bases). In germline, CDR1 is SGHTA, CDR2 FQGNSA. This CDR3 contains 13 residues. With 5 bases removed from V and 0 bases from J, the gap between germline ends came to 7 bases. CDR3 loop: CASSRQLNTEAFF. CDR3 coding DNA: TGTGCCAGCAGCCGACAGTTGAACACTGAAGCTTTCTTT.

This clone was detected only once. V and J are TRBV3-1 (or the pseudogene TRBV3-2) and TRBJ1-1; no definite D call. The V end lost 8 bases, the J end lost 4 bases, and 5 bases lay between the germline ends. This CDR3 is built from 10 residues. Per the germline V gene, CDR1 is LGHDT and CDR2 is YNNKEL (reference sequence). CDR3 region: CASAGTEAFF. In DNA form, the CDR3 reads TGTGCCAGCGCTGGCACTGAAGCTTTCTTT.

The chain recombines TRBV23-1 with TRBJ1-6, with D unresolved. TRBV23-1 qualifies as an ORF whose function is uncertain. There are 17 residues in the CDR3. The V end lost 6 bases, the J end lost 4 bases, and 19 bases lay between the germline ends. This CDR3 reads CASRKVVQNTYNSPLHF. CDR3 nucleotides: TGCGCCAGCAGAAAGGTCGTACAGAACACATATAATTCACCCCTCCACTTT.

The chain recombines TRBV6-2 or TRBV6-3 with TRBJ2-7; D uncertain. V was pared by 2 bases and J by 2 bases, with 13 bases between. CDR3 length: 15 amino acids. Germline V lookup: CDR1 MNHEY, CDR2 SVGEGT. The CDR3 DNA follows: TGTGCCAGCAGTTACGTCCGGATTTTACCCTACGAGCAGTACTTC. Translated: CASSYVRILPYEQYF.

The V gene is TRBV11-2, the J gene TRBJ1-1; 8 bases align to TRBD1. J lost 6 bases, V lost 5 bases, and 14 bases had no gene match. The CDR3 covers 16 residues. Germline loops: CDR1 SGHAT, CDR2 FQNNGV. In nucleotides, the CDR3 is TGTGCCAGCAGCGCCCTGGACAGGGTGCACAGCGCTGAAGCTTTCTTT. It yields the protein CASSALDRVHSAEAFF.

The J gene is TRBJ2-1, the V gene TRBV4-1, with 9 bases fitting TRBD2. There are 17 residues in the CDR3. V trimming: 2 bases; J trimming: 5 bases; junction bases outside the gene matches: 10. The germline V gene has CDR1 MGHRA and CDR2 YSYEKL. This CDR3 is CASSQIFGTSKDNEQFF. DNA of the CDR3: TGCGCCAGCAGCCAAATATTCGGGACTAGCAAAGACAATGAGCAGTTCTTC.

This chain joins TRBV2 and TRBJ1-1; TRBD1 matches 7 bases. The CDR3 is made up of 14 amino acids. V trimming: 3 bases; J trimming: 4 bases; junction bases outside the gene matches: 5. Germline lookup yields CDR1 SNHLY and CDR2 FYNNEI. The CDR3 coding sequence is TGTGCCAGCAGTGATAGACAGGGCTCCACTGAAGCTTTCTTT. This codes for CASSDRQGSTEAFF.

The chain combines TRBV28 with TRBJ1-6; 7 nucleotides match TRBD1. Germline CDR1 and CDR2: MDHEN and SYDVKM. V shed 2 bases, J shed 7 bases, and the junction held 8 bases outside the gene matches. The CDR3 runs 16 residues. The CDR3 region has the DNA TGTGCCAGCAGTTTAGGACAGGCCAAAGGGAATTCACCCCTCCACTTT. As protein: CASSLGQAKGNSPLHF.

CDR3 loop: CASSPHLPQGAISDTQYF. The CDR3 DNA reads as TGTGCCAGCTCACCCCACCTACCCCAGGGGGCAATATCAGATACGCAGTATTTT. The gene calls are TRBV18 and TRBJ2-3; TRBD1 matches at 8 bases. V dropped 3 bases and J dropped 4; count of bases not matched to a gene: 15. The CDR3 consists of 18 residues. Germline assignment: CDR1 KGHSH and CDR2 LQKENI.

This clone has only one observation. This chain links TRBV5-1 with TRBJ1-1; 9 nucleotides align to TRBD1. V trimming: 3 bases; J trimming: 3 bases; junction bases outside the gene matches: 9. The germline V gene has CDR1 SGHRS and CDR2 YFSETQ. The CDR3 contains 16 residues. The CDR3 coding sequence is TGCGCCAGCAGCTCAACAGGGGGCGCAGGCGACACTGAAGCTTTCTTT. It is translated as CASSSTGGAGDTEAFF.

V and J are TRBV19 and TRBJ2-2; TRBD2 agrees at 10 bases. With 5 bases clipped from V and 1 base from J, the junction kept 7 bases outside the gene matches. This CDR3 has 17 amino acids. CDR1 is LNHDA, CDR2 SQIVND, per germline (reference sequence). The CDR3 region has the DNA TGTGCCAGTAGTCCGAAAATAGCGGGGGGGAACACCGGGGAGCTGTTTTTT. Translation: CASSPKIAGGNTGELFF. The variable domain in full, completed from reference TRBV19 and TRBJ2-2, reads DGGITQSPKYLFRKEGQNVTLSCEQNLNHDAMYWYRQDPGQGLRLIYYSQIVNDFQKGDIAEGYSVSREKKESFPLTVTSAQKNPTAFYLCASSPKIAGGNTGELFFGEGSRLTVL.

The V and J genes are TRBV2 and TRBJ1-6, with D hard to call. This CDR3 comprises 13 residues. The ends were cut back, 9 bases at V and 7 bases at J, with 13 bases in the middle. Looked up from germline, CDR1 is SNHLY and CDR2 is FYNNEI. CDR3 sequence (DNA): TGTGCCAGTGGACGAAACCTAAATTCACCCCTCCACTTT. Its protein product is CASGRNLNSPLHF.

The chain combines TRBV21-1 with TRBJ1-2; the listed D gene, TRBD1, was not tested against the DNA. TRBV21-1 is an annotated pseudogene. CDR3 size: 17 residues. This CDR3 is CASSYRLAGGKNYGYTF. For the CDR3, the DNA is TGTGCCAGCAGCTACCGACTCGCAGGGGGAAAGAACTATGGCTACACCTTC.